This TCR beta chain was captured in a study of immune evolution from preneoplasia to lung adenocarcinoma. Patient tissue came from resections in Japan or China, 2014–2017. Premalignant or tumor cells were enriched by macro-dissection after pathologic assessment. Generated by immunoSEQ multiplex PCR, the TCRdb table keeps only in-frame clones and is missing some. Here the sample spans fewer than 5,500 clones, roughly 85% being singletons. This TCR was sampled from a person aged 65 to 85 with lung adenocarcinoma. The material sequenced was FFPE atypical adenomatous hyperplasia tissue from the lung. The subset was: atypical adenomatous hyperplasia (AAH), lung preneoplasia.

The chain's CDR3 is CSVSGVYEQYF. CDR3 bases: TGCAGTGTATCAGGGGTCTACGAGCAGTACTTC. The J gene is TRBJ2-7, the V gene TRBV20-1; TRBD1 is a possible D gene (6 bases). The CDR3 runs 11 residues. V lost 7 bases to trimming and J lost 3 bases, with 10 bases between them. Germline values: CDR1 DFQATT, CDR2 SNEGSKA (reference sequence).